Listed below are T cell receptor beta chains from one sample, sequenced in a study of T cell responses to AZD1222 COVID-19 vaccine. Generated by immunoSEQ multiplex PCR, the TCRdb table keeps only in-frame clones and is missing some. The sample records about 140,000 clones, around 94% being singletons. The material sequenced was peripheral blood, taken after recovery from COVID-19. These receptors all stem from an adult who had recovered from COVID-19. The CDR3 runs from the conserved cysteine through the conserved F or W. Fields, in order: clone size, D gene, V gene, J gene, CDR3 protein, CDR3 DNA. The D gene is left open where the match is weak. Only part of the rows carry a size: once, few, many, or a class if the clone is expanded.

-,-,TRBV7-8,TRBJ1-3,CASSSRISGNTIYF,TGTGCCAGCAGCTCGAGGATCTCTGGAAACACCATATATTTT
-,-,TRBV5-6,TRBJ1-5,CASSLLNQRQGGNQPQHF,TGTGCCAGCAGCTTACTTAACCAGAGGCAGGGAGGCAATCAGCCCCAGCATTTT
few,TRBD1,TRBV3-1/TRBV3-2,TRBJ1-2,CASSQGTGVTYGYTF,TGTGCCAGCAGCCAAGGGACAGGCGTTACCTATGGCTACACCTTC
-,TRBD2,TRBV6-2/TRBV6-3,TRBJ2-1,CASSYSTIGGTTFDEQFF,TGTGCCAGCAGTTACTCGACTATAGGCGGGACTACCTTCGATGAGCAGTTCTTC
-,-,TRBV6-5,TRBJ1-2,CASSYESSPNYGYTF,TGTGCCAGCAGTTACGAGAGTAGCCCTAACTATGGCTACACCTTC
-,TRBD1,TRBV4-1,TRBJ2-7,CASSQVPGTGFHEQYF,TGCGCCAGCAGCCAAGTGCCCGGGACAGGGTTCCACGAGCAGTACTTC
-,-,TRBV6-1,TRBJ1-2,CASSEASWGDYGYTF,TGTGCCAGCAGTGAAGCCTCCTGGGGCGACTATGGCTACACCTTC
few,-,TRBV11-2,TRBJ1-3,CASSIQGRSGNTIYF,TGTGCCAGCAGCATTCAAGGACGTTCTGGAAACACCATATATTTT
-,-,TRBV11-2,TRBJ2-1,CASSLVANVVNEQFF,TGTGCCAGCAGCTTAGTAGCGAACGTTGTAAATGAGCAGTTCTTC
-,TRBD2,TRBV28,TRBJ2-4,CASSSHQLAGVDIQYF,TGTGCCAGCAGTTCTCACCAACTAGCGGGAGTTGACATTCAGTACTTC
once,-,TRBV9,TRBJ2-7,CASSVAGGVESSYEQYF,TGTGCCAGCAGCGTAGCGGGCGGGGTAGAGAGCTCCTACGAGCAGTACTTC
-,TRBD1,TRBV2,TRBJ2-7,CASRPGQGAYEQYF,TGTGCCAGCAGACCGGGACAGGGCGCTTACGAGCAGTACTTC
-,TRBD2,TRBV7-8,TRBJ2-1,CASSLTVGGEQFF,TGTGCCAGCAGCCTGACTGTGGGAGGGGAGCAGTTCTTC
-,-,TRBV7-3,TRBJ1-3,CASSLTGHGNTIYF,TGTGCCAGCAGCTTAACGGGACACGGAAACACCATATATTTT
-,TRBD2,TRBV28,TRBJ2-3,CASSRLASSTDTQYF,TGTGCCAGCAGTCGACTAGCATCTTCCACAGATACGCAGTATTTT
-,TRBD2,TRBV5-4,TRBJ2-7,CASTDVAGVSEQYF,TGTGCCAGCACGGATGTAGCGGGAGTCAGTGAGCAGTACTTC
-,TRBD1,TRBV11-2,TRBJ1-6,CASSPPGGVPLNSPLHF,TGTGCCAGCAGCCCCCCAGGGGGGGTCCCCCTTAATTCACCCCTCCACTTT
-,-,TRBV4-1,TRBJ2-5,CASSQDMGQGQTQYF,TGCGCCAGCAGCCAAGATATGGGGCAGGGTCAGACCCAGTACTTC
-,-,TRBV18,TRBJ2-7,CASSPPSRGYPEQYF,TGTGCCAGCTCACCACCGTCCAGGGGCTACCCCGAGCAGTACTTC
-,-,TRBV15,TRBJ2-5,CATSRESRVQETQYF,TGTGCCACCAGCAGAGAGTCGAGAGTCCAAGAGACCCAGTACTTC
-,TRBD1,TRBV2,TRBJ2-7,CASRWGQGMLNEQYF,TGTGCCAGCAGGTGGGGACAGGGAATGTTAAACGAGCAGTACTTC
-,-,TRBV27,TRBJ2-7,CASRLNRDVGYEQYF,TGTGCCAGCAGACTAAACCGGGACGTAGGCTACGAGCAGTACTTC
once,-,TRBV15,TRBJ2-7,CATSLGSSMYEQYF,TGTGCCACCAGCCTCGGGAGCTCTATGTACGAGCAGTACTTC
-,-,TRBV6-5,TRBJ2-3,CASRVGASGTDTQYF,TGTGCCAGCAGAGTAGGAGCCTCGGGCACAGATACGCAGTATTTT
-,TRBD2,TRBV11-2,TRBJ2-7,CASSYVRGSSYEQYF,TGTGCCAGCTCTTACGTGCGGGGGAGCTCCTACGAGCAGTACTTC
-,TRBD2,TRBV14,TRBJ2-1,CASSPKVARELLF,TGTGCCAGCAGCCCCAAGGTAGCGCGGGAGCTACTCTTC
-,-,TRBV19,TRBJ1-1,CASSILGQLMNTEAFF,TGTGCCAGTAGTATTTTGGGGCAGCTCATGAACACTGAAGCTTTCTTT
-,-,TRBV5-1,TRBJ2-3,CASQTGGSTDTQYF,TGCGCCAGCCAAACCGGGGGCAGCACAGATACGCAGTATTTT
once,-,TRBV5-6,TRBJ2-7,CASSRFGVEEQYF,TGTGCCAGCAGCCGGTTTGGGGTGGAAGAGCAGTACTTC
-,-,TRBV6-1,TRBJ1-3,CASSEPAASGNTIYF,TGTGCCAGCAGTGAACCGGCGGCCTCTGGAAACACCATATATTTT
few,-,TRBV7-3,TRBJ1-3,CASSLTGLSGNTIYF,TGTGCCAGCAGCTTAACAGGCCTCTCTGGAAACACCATATATTTT
-,-,TRBV5-1,TRBJ2-1,CASSWGVYNEQFF,TGCGCCAGCAGTTGGGGGGTCTACAATGAGCAGTTCTTC
-,-,TRBV7-2,TRBJ1-1,CASSLGASPRDTEAFF,TGTGCCAGCAGCTTAGGAGCCTCCCCGAGGGACACTGAAGCTTTCTTT
once,-,TRBV28,TRBJ1-5,CASSLIGVFRSNQPQHF,TGTGCCAGCAGTTTGATCGGGGTCTTTAGGAGCAATCAGCCCCAGCATTTT
-,TRBD2,TRBV5-1,TRBJ2-5,CASSLGALAGGPETQYF,TGCGCCAGCAGCTTGGGGGCACTAGCGGGAGGGCCGGAGACCCAGTACTTC
-,-,TRBV19,TRBJ1-1,CASSIWGLNTEAFF,TGTGCCAGTAGTATATGGGGCCTGAACACTGAAGCTTTCTTT
-,TRBD2,TRBV9,TRBJ2-7,CASSPLAAVLSYEQYF,TGTGCCAGCAGCCCTCTAGCGGCAGTCCTCTCCTACGAGCAGTACTTC